The following is a T cell receptor (beta chain) sequence with its context. Per the original methods: Amplification of reference gene primers provided the estimated nucleated cell counts. Sequencing was performed with immunoSEQ multiplex PCR; in TCRdb, only in-frame clones are kept and a portion is missing. The V and J calls and clone size were taken over from that table, and D and trimming were inferred from the DNA. The sample has about 100,000 clones, 91% seen once. These data come from a study of blood T cell repertoires in COVID-19. Turning to the study itself: The United States, Italy and Spain supplied acute and convalescent COVID-19 samples.

Germline V gene data show CDR1 as SQVTM and CDR2 as ANQGSEA. This CDR3 has 14 residues. The V gene lost 4 bases and the J gene lost 7 bases, with 17 bases spanning the gap. This sequence was found in a man over 45 with active COVID-19. The chain couples TRBV29-1 to TRBJ2-1; tentatively, D is TRBD2 (6 bases). Sequences were obtained from peripheral blood. CDR3 sequence: CSVVTGVNPNEQFF. The CDR3, as DNA: TGCAGCGTTGTTACGGGAGTCAACCCAAATGAGCAGTTCTTC.